The clone carrying this TCR beta chain was observed a handful of times. The germline V gene has CDR1 SGHTA and CDR2 FQGNSA. Unmatched junction bases numbered 5, after V lost 2 bases and J lost 8 bases. The CDR3 spans 14 residues. The data belong to a study of control samples from healthy donors and cancer patients. TCRdb's table, derived via immunoSEQ multiplex PCR, lists solely in-frame clones and lacks some. The table shows 200,000 to 250,000 clones, with about 94% occurring only once. The chain recombines TRBV7-2 with TRBJ1-4; 7 nucleotides agree with TRBD1. The receptor was derived from a man aged 45-60 years in good health. Sequenced input: blood. The CDR3 nucleotides are TGTGCCAGCAGCTTACGAGGGGGCTTCGAAAAACTGTTTTTT. Its translation: CASSLRGGFEKLFF. Full variable domain (outside the CDR3, taken from reference TRBV7-2 and TRBJ1-4): GAGVSQSPSNKVTEKGKDVELRCDPISGHTALYWYRQSLGQGLEFLIYFQGNSAPDKSGLPSDRFSAERTGGSVSTLTIQRTQQEDSAVYLCASSLRGGFEKLFFGSGTQLSVL.